The rows below give T cell receptor beta chains drawn from one sample of a study of blood T cells in healthy people across ages. TCRdb called the 5' RACE reads again in MiXCR, with one record for every CDR3 protein. This table has about 580,000 distinct CDR3 sequences, 40% to 55% appearing once. Sequencing was carried out using blood. The receptors come from a man older than 75 in good health. Both conserved end residues are part of each CDR3. The D gene is left open where the match is weak. Rows may omit the clone size; those that give it use once, few, many or a size class.

clone size: few; V gene: TRBV20-1; D gene: TRBD1; J gene: TRBJ2-7; CDR3 protein: CSAREEGATYEQYF; CDR3 DNA: TGCAGTGCTAGAGAAGAGGGGGCCACCTACGAGCAGTACTTC
clone size: NA; V gene: TRBV18; D gene: NA; J gene: TRBJ2-1; CDR3 protein: CASSPRVGDYNEQFF; CDR3 DNA: TGTGCCAGCTCACCAAGGGTGGGGGATTACAATGAGCAGTTCTTC
clone size: NA; V gene: TRBV2; D gene: NA; J gene: TRBJ2-3; CDR3 protein: CASSLDGTGDTQYF; CDR3 DNA: TGTGCCAGCAGCCTTGACGGGACCGGAGATACGCAGTATTTT
clone size: few; V gene: TRBV4-1; D gene: NA; J gene: TRBJ2-1; CDR3 protein: CASSQVNSFDEQFF; CDR3 DNA: TGCGCCAGCAGCCAAGTAAATAGCTTCGATGAGCAGTTCTTC
clone size: NA; V gene: TRBV20-1; D gene: TRBD1; J gene: TRBJ1-2; CDR3 protein: CSARGTGLNYGYTF; CDR3 DNA: TGCAGTGCTAGGGGGACAGGCCTTAACTATGGCTACACCTTC
clone size: NA; V gene: TRBV14; D gene: NA; J gene: TRBJ2-1; CDR3 protein: CASSQGGRQRWNEQFF; CDR3 DNA: TGTGCCAGCAGCCAAGGGGGGAGACAGAGATGGAATGAGCAGTTCTTC
clone size: NA; V gene: TRBV20-1; D gene: NA; J gene: TRBJ2-1; CDR3 protein: CSASLAVSYNEQFF; CDR3 DNA: TGCAGTGCTAGTTTAGCGGTCTCCTACAATGAGCAGTTCTTC
clone size: NA; V gene: TRBV3-1; D gene: NA; J gene: TRBJ1-4; CDR3 protein: CASSQRGGGGLFF; CDR3 DNA: TGTGCCAGCAGCCAGCGGGGGGGAGGAGGACTGTTTTTT
clone size: NA; V gene: TRBV5-6; D gene: NA; J gene: TRBJ2-1; CDR3 protein: CASSSVHGNEQFF; CDR3 DNA: TGTGCCAGCAGCTCCGTGCATGGCAATGAGCAGTTCTTC
clone size: NA; V gene: TRBV30; D gene: NA; J gene: TRBJ2-7; CDR3 protein: CAWSGGYEQYF; CDR3 DNA: TGTGCCTGGAGTGGGGGCTACGAGCAGTACTTC
clone size: few; V gene: TRBV7-2; D gene: TRBD1; J gene: TRBJ1-2; CDR3 protein: CASSTRDSGYGYTF; CDR3 DNA: TGTGCCAGCAGCACCCGGGACAGTGGCTATGGCTACACCTTC
clone size: few; V gene: TRBV6-5; D gene: TRBD1; J gene: TRBJ2-7; CDR3 protein: CASSLNRGRYNEQYF; CDR3 DNA: TGTGCCAGCAGTCTTAACAGGGGTCGCTACAATGAGCAGTACTTC
clone size: NA; V gene: TRBV20-1; D gene: NA; J gene: TRBJ2-5; CDR3 protein: CSASREAPMTQYF; CDR3 DNA: TGCAGTGCTAGCAGAGAGGCACCAATGACCCAGTACTTC
clone size: once; V gene: TRBV10-3; D gene: TRBD1; J gene: TRBJ2-7; CDR3 protein: CAISGDRASYEQYF; CDR3 DNA: TGTGCCATCAGTGGCGACAGGGCCTCCTACGAGCAGTACTTC
clone size: NA; V gene: TRBV19; D gene: TRBD2; J gene: TRBJ2-3; CDR3 protein: CASSIGGSSQNTQYF; CDR3 DNA: TGTGCCAGTAGTATAGGCGGGAGCTCCCAAAATACGCAGTATTTT
clone size: few; V gene: TRBV7-2; D gene: NA; J gene: TRBJ1-4; CDR3 protein: CASSLDQGVLGTNEKLFF; CDR3 DNA: TGTGCCAGCAGCTTAGACCAGGGAGTTTTGGGGACTAATGAAAAACTGTTTTTT
clone size: many; V gene: TRBV7-9; D gene: NA; J gene: TRBJ2-7; CDR3 protein: CASSFGDSYEQYF; CDR3 DNA: TGTGCCAGCAGTTTCGGTGACTCCTACGAGCAGTACTTC
clone size: NA; V gene: TRBV10-1; D gene: NA; J gene: TRBJ1-2; CDR3 protein: CASSESRDAFNYGYTF; CDR3 DNA: TGCGCCAGCAGTGAGTCTCGGGACGCCTTTAACTATGGCTACACCTTC
clone size: NA; V gene: TRBV25-1; D gene: NA; J gene: TRBJ2-7; CDR3 protein: CASSETGLSYEQYF; CDR3 DNA: TGTGCCAGCAGTGAGACAGGACTTTCCTACGAGCAGTACTTC
clone size: NA; V gene: TRBV27; D gene: TRBD1; J gene: TRBJ2-2; CDR3 protein: CASSPGTGGTGELFF; CDR3 DNA: TGTGCCAGCAGTCCCGGGACAGGCGGGACCGGGGAGCTGTTTTTT
clone size: NA; V gene: TRBV25-1; D gene: NA; J gene: TRBJ2-1; CDR3 protein: CASSEYRAGSRDEQFF; CDR3 DNA: TGTGCCAGCAGTGAATATCGGGCGGGAAGTCGGGATGAGCAGTTCTTC
clone size: NA; V gene: TRBV3-1; D gene: NA; J gene: TRBJ1-1; CDR3 protein: CASSRGQRTTEAFF; CDR3 DNA: TGTGCCAGCAGCCGCGGACAGCGGACCACTGAAGCTTTCTTT